The present entry profiles one T cell receptor beta chain with its context. The sample originates from a study of blood T cell repertoires in COVID-19. Study details: COVID-19 samples, acute and convalescent, were from the United States, Italy and Spain.

Between the trimmed V and J ends, which lost 6 bases and 0 bases, there was a span of 14 bases. CDR3 length equals 15 residues. Germline CDR1 MNHNY, CDR2 SVGAGI (reference sequence). Authors' data handling: Estimated nucleated cell counts came from reference gene primer amplification. Profiled with immunoSEQ multiplex PCR; TCRdb holds only in-frame clones, not every one. V and J calls and clone size are as listed in that table; D and trimming were resolved from the DNA. The sample yields some 180,000 clones, roughly 85% seen once. This chain joins TRBV6-6 and TRBJ1-2, with D possibly being TRBD1 (6 bases). The sequencing sample was made of peripheral blood. The receptor was isolated from a man in his sixties with active or convalescent COVID-19. CDR3 DNA: TGTGCCAGCAGCGTACCGGGACAATCTAACTATGGCTACACCTTC. This translates into CASSVPGQSNYGYTF.